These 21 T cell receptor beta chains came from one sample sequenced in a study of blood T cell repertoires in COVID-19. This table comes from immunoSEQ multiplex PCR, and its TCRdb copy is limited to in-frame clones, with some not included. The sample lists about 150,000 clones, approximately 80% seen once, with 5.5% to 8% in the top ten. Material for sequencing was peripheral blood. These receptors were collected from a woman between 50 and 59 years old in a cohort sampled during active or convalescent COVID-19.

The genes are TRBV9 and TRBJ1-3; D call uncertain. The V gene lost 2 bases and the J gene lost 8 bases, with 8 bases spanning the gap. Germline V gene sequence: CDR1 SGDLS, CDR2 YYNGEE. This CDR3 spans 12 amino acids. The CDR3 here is CASSVLGDTIYF. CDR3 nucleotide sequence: TGTGCCAGCAGCGTTTTGGGAGACACCATATATTTT.

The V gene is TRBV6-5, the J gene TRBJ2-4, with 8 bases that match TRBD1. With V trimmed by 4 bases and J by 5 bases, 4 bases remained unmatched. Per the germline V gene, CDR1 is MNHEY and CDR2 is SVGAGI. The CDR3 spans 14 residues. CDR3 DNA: TGTGCCAGCAGTTTTGGACAGGGACAAAACATTCAGTACTTC. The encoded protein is CASSFGQGQNIQYF.

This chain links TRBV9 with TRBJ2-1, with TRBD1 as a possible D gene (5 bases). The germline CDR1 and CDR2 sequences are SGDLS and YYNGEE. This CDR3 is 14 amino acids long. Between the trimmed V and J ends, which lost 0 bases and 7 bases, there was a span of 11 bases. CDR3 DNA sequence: TGTGCCAGCAGCGTAGTAGGGGTGGGGAATGAGCAGTTCTTC. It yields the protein CASSVVGVGNEQFF.

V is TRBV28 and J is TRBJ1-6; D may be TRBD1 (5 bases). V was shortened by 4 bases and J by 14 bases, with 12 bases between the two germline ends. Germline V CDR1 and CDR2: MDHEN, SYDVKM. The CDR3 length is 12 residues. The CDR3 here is CASSSTVRTLHF. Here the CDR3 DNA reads TGTGCCAGCAGTTCGACAGTTCGAACCCTCCACTTT.

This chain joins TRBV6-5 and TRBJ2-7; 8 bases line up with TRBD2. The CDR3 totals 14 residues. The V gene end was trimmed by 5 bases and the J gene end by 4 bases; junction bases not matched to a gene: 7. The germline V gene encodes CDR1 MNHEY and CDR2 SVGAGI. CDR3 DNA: TGTGCCAGCAGTCTCGTCAGCGGGGGTTACGAGCAGTACTTC. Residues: CASSLVSGGYEQYF.

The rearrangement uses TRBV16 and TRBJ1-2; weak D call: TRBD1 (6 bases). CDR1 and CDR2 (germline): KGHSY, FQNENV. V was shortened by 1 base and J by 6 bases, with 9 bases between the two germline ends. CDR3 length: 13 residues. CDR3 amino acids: CASSQWSGDGYTF. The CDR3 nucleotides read TGTGCCAGCAGCCAATGGTCAGGGGATGGCTACACCTTC.

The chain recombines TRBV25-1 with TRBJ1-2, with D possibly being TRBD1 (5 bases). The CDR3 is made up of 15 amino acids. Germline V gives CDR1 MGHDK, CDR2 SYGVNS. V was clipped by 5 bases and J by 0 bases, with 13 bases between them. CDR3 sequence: CASSSPEGSNYGYTF. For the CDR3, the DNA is TGTGCCAGCAGTTCACCGGAGGGGTCTAACTATGGCTACACCTTC.

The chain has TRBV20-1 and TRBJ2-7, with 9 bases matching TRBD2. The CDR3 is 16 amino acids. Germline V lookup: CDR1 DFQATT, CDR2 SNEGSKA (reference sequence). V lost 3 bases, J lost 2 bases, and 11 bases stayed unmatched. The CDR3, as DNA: TGCAGTGCTAGTCGAGCGGGGGGCGCTAGAACCTACGAGCAGTACTTC. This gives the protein CSASRAGGARTYEQYF.

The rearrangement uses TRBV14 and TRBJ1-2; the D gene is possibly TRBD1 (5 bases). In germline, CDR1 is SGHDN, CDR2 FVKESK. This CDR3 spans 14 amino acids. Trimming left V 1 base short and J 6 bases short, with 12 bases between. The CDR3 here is CASSQVAAGDGYTF. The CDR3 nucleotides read TGTGCCAGCAGCCAAGTCGCCGCGGGGGATGGCTACACCTTC.

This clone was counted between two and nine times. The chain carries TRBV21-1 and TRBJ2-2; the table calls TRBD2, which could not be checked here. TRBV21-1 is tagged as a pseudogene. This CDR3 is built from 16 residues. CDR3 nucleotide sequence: TGTGCCAGCAGCAAAGTGCCTAGGTCGCGGACCGGGGAGCTGTTTTTT. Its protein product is CASSKVPRSRTGELFF.

CDR3 residues: CATQAGVTTDTQYF. Here the CDR3 DNA reads TGTGCCACCCAAGCGGGGGTTACCACAGATACGCAGTATTTT. This chain joins TRBV10-3 and TRBJ2-3, with 8 bases that match TRBD2. This CDR3 has 14 residues. After removal of 10 bases from V and 2 bases from J, the junction contained 8 bases not matched to a gene. The V gene's germline CDR1 is ENHRY and CDR2 SYGVKD.

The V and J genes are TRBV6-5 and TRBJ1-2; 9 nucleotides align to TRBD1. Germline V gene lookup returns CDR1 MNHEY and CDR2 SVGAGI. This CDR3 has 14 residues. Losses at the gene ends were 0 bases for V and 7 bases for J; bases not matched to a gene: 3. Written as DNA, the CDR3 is TGTGCCAGCAGTTACTCGGGACAGGGCCCTGGCTACACCTTC. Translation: CASSYSGQGPGYTF.

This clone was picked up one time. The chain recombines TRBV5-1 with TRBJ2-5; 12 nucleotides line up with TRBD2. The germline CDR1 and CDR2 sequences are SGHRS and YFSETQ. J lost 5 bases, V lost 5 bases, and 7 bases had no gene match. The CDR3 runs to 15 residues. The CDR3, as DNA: TGCGCCAGCAGACTGACTAGCGGGGGTTGGGAGACCCAGTACTTC. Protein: CASRLTSGGWETQYF.

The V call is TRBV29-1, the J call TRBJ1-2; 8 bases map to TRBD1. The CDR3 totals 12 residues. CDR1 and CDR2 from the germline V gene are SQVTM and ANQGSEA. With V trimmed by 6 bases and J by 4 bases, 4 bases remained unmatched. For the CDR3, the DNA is TGCAGCGTCGGGACAGGCCTCTATGGCTACACCTTC. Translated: CSVGTGLYGYTF. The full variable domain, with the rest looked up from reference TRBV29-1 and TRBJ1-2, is SAVISQKPSRDICQRGTSLTIQCQVDSQVTMMFWYRQQPGQSLTLIATANQGSEATYESGFVIDKFPISRPNLTFSTLTVSNMSPEDSSIYLCSVGTGLYGYTFGSGTRLTVV.

The CDR3 loop is CASSEARLPVTYEQYF. CDR3 DNA sequence: TGTGCCAGCAGTGAAGCACGATTACCAGTAACCTACGAGCAGTACTTC. This chain links TRBV2 with TRBJ2-7; D call uncertain. V gave up 0 bases and J gave up 2 bases, with 14 bases separating them. CDR3 length equals 16 residues. The V gene's germline CDR1 is SNHLY and CDR2 FYNNEI.

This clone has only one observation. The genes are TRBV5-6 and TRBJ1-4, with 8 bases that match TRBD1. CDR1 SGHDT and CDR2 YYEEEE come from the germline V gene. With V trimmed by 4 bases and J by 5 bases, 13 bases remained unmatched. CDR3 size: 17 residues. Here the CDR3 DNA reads TGTGCCAGCAGCAAACTAGGACAGGGCCCTTCCAATGAAAAACTGTTTTTT. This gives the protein CASSKLGQGPSNEKLFF.

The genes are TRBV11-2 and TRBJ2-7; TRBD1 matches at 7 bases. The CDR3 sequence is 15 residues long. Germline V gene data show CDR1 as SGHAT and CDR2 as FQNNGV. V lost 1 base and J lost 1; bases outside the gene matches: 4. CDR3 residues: CASSLGQGGSYEQYF. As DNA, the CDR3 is TGTGCCAGCAGCTTAGGACAGGGTGGGTCCTACGAGCAGTACTTC.

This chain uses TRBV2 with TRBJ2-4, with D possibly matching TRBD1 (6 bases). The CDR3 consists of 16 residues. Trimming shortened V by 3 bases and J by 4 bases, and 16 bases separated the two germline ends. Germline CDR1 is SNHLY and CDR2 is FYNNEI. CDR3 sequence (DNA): TGTGCCAGCAGTGATGGGGGCTATTGGGCTAAAAACATTCAGTACTTC. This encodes CASSDGGYWAKNIQYF.

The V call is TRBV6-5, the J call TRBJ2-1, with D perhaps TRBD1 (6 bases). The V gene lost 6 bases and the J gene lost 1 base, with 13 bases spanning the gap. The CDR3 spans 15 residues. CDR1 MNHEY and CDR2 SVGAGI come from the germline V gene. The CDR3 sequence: CASRPGQSSYNEQFF. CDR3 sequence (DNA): TGTGCCAGCAGACCCGGACAGTCATCCTACAATGAGCAGTTCTTC.

CDR3: CASSFRNTPGTGESPLHF. As DNA, the CDR3 is TGTGCCAGCAGCTTCAGAAATACCCCAGGGACAGGGGAATCACCCCTCCACTTT. This rearrangement joins TRBV7-8 to TRBJ1-6; 10 bases are a match to TRBD1. Germline V gene sequence: CDR1 SGHVS, CDR2 FQNEAQ. The CDR3 extends over 18 amino acids. J lost 10 bases, V lost 3 bases, and 15 bases had no gene match.

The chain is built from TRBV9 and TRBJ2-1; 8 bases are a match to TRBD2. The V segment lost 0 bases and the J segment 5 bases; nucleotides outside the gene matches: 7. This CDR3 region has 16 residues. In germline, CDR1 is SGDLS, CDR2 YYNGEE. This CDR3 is CASSVDLAGWDNEQFF. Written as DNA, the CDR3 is TGTGCCAGCAGCGTAGATTTAGCGGGGTGGGACAATGAGCAGTTCTTC. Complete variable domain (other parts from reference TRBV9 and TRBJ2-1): DSGVTQTPKHLITATGQRVTLRCSPRSGDLSVYWYQQSLDQGLQFLIQYYNGEERAKGNILERFSAQQFPDLHSELNLSSLELGDSALYFCASSVDLAGWDNEQFFGPGTRLTVL.